The 8 T cell receptor beta chains below come from one sample, sequenced in a study of cytomegalovirus exposure and HLA in healthy donors. 60 Vbeta and 13 Jbeta primers were used in PCR. TCRdb keeps only in-frame clones here, not all; method: immunoSEQ multiplex PCR. The table records approximately 130,000 clones, around 84% of them present only once. The sample taken for sequencing was PBMCs. The receptor set was obtained from a man aged 45-60 years in good health and CMV-seronegative.

J is TRBJ1-2 and V is TRBV2, with no clear D. Germline values: CDR1 SNHLY, CDR2 FYNNEI. V was cut by 0 bases and J by 0 bases, with 17 bases left in between. The CDR3 extends over 18 amino acids. CDR3 protein: CASSEAASGVSANYGYTF. The CDR3 region has the DNA TGTGCCAGCAGTGAAGCGGCAAGCGGGGTCTCGGCTAACTATGGCTACACCTTC.

The J gene is TRBJ2-6, the V gene TRBV9, with a possible D match to TRBD1 (6 bases). CDR1 SGDLS and CDR2 YYNGEE come from the germline V gene. V was clipped by 4 bases and J by 4 bases, with 12 bases between them. This CDR3 contains 15 residues. The CDR3 DNA reads as TGTGCCAGCAGCATAACAGGGTCCGGGGCCAACGTCCTGACTTTC. Its translation is CASSITGSGANVLTF.

This chain uses TRBV4-2 with TRBJ1-4; 7 nucleotides agree with TRBD1. After removal of 1 base from V and 4 bases from J, the junction contained 9 bases not matched to a gene. Germline assignment: CDR1 LGHNA and CDR2 YNFKEQ. The CDR3 length is 17 residues. CDR3 protein: CASSQASMGQLNEKLFF. As DNA, the CDR3 is TGTGCCAGCAGCCAAGCGAGCATGGGACAGCTTAATGAAAAACTGTTTTTT.

The V call is TRBV19, the J call TRBJ1-6, with D possibly matching TRBD1 (5 bases). Germline V CDR1 and CDR2: LNHDA, SQIVND (reference sequence). The CDR3 runs to 14 residues. V gave up 7 bases and J gave up 8 bases, with 15 bases separating them. The CDR3 here is CASNLGGVDSPLHF. The CDR3 nucleotides read TGTGCCAGTAATTTAGGAGGGGTAGATTCACCCCTCCACTTT. The variable domain in full, completed from reference TRBV19 and TRBJ1-6, reads DGGITQSPKYLFRKEGQNVTLSCEQNLNHDAMYWYRQDPGQGLRLIYYSQIVNDFQKGDIAEGYSVSREKKESFPLTVTSAQKNPTAFYLCASNLGGVDSPLHFGNGTRLTVT.

This clone has only one observation. This rearrangement joins TRBV6-5 to TRBJ2-7; 8 positions match TRBD1. With 7 bases clipped from V and 1 base from J, the junction kept 9 bases outside the gene matches. CDR1 MNHEY and CDR2 SVGAGI come from the germline V gene. This CDR3 has 15 residues. CDR3 region: CASTDLRQGSYEQYF. The CDR3 coding sequence is TGTGCCAGCACGGACCTCCGACAGGGGTCCTACGAGCAGTACTTC.

The chain combines TRBV19 with TRBJ1-5, with TRBD1 matching over 8 bases. The V gene's germline CDR1 is LNHDA and CDR2 SQIVND (reference sequence). This CDR3 is built from 15 residues. The V and J ends lost 5 bases and 2 bases, in that order; junction bases with no gene match: 5. The CDR3 bases are TGTGCCAGTAGTTCGGACAGGGAGGGCAATCAGCCCCAGCATTTT. It yields the protein CASSSDREGNQPQHF.

The rearrangement links TRBV2 to TRBJ1-6; 9 nucleotides match TRBD1. This CDR3 spans 15 amino acids. CDR1 is SNHLY, CDR2 FYNNEI, per germline. The trim removed 2 bases at V and 10 bases at J, leaving 6 bases unmatched. The CDR3 reads CASSEWTGVRSPLHF. In DNA, the CDR3 is TGTGCCAGCAGTGAATGGACAGGGGTACGATCACCCCTCCACTTT. The full variable domain, in which reference TRBV2 and TRBJ1-6 provide the parts outside the CDR3, is EPEVTQTPSHQVTQMGQEVILRCVPISNHLYFYWYRQILGQKVEFLVSFYNNEISEKSEIFDDQFSVERPDGSNFTLKIRSTKLEDSAMYFCASSEWTGVRSPLHFGNGTRLTVT.

This clone was observed a few times. V is TRBV7-2 and J is TRBJ2-7; 10 positions match TRBD2. The CDR3 covers 15 residues. Germline V lookup: CDR1 SGHTA, CDR2 FQGNSA. V dropped 3 bases and J dropped 3; count of bases not matched to a gene: 5. CDR3 residues: CASSLSGGAIYEQYF. CDR3 coding DNA: TGTGCCAGCAGCTTGAGCGGGGGGGCGATCTACGAGCAGTACTTC.